Listed below are T cell receptor beta chains from one sample, sequenced in a study of blood T cell repertoires in COVID-19. Repertoires were generated with immunoSEQ multiplex PCR, while TCRdb's copy carries only in-frame clones and drops some. The top ten hold less than 1.5% of the sample, which has around 63,000 clones, roughly 90% seen once. The source material was peripheral blood. These receptors came from a woman aged 60 to 75 with acute or convalescent COVID-19. Each CDR3 is given with its conserved first and last residue. D genes are given only for firm matches. The listing skips clone size in some rows; elsewhere it reads once, few, many or a size class.

V: TRBV12-3/TRBV12-4
size: -
D: TRBD1
J: TRBJ1-2
DNA: TGTGCCAGCAACAAACAGGGGGTATATGGCTACACCTTC
CDR3: CASNKQGVYGYTF

V: TRBV14
size: -
D: TRBD1
J: TRBJ1-1
DNA: TGTGCCAGCAGCCCTTCCGGGACAGGGTGGACTGAAGCTTTCTTT
CDR3: CASSPSGTGWTEAFF

V: TRBV10-1
size: -
D: TRBD2
J: TRBJ2-4
DNA: TGCGCCAGCAGTCCTTATTCGGGAGGGCTCAGCATTCAGTACTTC
CDR3: CASSPYSGGLSIQYF

V: TRBV7-2
size: -
D: TRBD1
J: TRBJ1-6
DNA: TGTGCCAGCAGCTTATTCGACAGGGTGAATTCACCCCTCCACTTT
CDR3: CASSLFDRVNSPLHF

V: TRBV18
size: -
D: -
J: TRBJ1-1
DNA: TGTGCCAGCTCATGGCAGGGGAACACTGAAGCTTTCTTT
CDR3: CASSWQGNTEAFF

V: TRBV5-1
size: -
D: TRBD1
J: TRBJ1-2
DNA: TGCGCCAGCAGCCGAACAGGGGGCGCCTACTATGGCTACACCTTC
CDR3: CASSRTGGAYYGYTF

V: TRBV10-3
size: -
D: TRBD1
J: TRBJ1-1
DNA: TGTGCCATCAGTGAGCCTAGGACAGGGGCCTGGAACACTGAAGCTTTCTTT
CDR3: CAISEPRTGAWNTEAFF

V: TRBV3-1/TRBV3-2
size: -
D: -
J: TRBJ2-2
DNA: TGTGCCAGCAGCTTCTCGACAGACACCGGGGAGCTGTTTTTT
CDR3: CASSFSTDTGELFF

V: TRBV19
size: -
D: -
J: TRBJ1-5
DNA: TGTGCCAGTAATCGGAAGGAGGAGCCCCAGCATTTT
CDR3: CASNRKEEPQHF

V: TRBV28
size: -
D: -
J: TRBJ2-2
DNA: TGTGCCAGCAGTTTTGGTTGGCAGGGAACCACCGGGGAGCTGTTTTTT
CDR3: CASSFGWQGTTGELFF

V: TRBV19
size: -
D: -
J: TRBJ2-5
DNA: TGTGCCAGTAGTATAGCCCCCGGGCAGGGCCGACACCAAGAGACCCAGTACTTC
CDR3: CASSIAPGQGRHQETQYF

V: TRBV2
size: -
D: TRBD1
J: TRBJ1-2
DNA: TGTGCCAGCAGGGGGACAGGGGGCGACTATGGCTACACCTTC
CDR3: CASRGTGGDYGYTF

V: TRBV18
size: -
D: TRBD1
J: TRBJ1-5
DNA: TGTGCCAGCTCACTTGGACAGGTTAGCAATCAGCCCCAGCATTTT
CDR3: CASSLGQVSNQPQHF

V: TRBV7-9
size: -
D: -
J: TRBJ1-1
DNA: TGTGCCAGCAGCTTAAAAGGCCGGGTTAACACTGAAGCTTTCTTT
CDR3: CASSLKGRVNTEAFF

V: TRBV4-3
size: -
D: TRBD1
J: TRBJ1-3
DNA: TGCGCCAGCAGCCAAGAGACAGGGCTAGTTTCTGGAAACACCATATATTTT
CDR3: CASSQETGLVSGNTIYF

V: TRBV6-1
size: few
D: -
J: TRBJ1-1
DNA: TGTGCCAGCAGTTCCATCAACACTGAAGCTTTCTTT
CDR3: CASSSINTEAFF

V: TRBV27
size: -
D: TRBD2
J: TRBJ2-3
DNA: TGTGCCAGCAGGCCTAGGCGGGAGTCCGATACGCAGTATTTT
CDR3: CASRPRRESDTQYF

V: TRBV4-2
size: -
D: TRBD2
J: TRBJ2-1
DNA: TGTGCCAGCAGCCAGGGGACTAGCGGGGAGCGGGGGAATGAGCAGTTCTTC
CDR3: CASSQGTSGERGNEQFF

V: TRBV7-9
size: -
D: -
J: TRBJ1-5
DNA: TGTGCCAGCAGCGCCACAGGTAGCAATCAGCCCCAGCATTTT
CDR3: CASSATGSNQPQHF

V: TRBV10-2
size: -
D: TRBD1
J: TRBJ2-6
DNA: TGCGCCAGCAGGGCAGGGGGCGCTGGGGCCAACGTCCTGACTTTC
CDR3: CASRAGGAGANVLTF

V: TRBV5-8
size: -
D: -
J: TRBJ1-3
DNA: TGTGCCAGCAGCTTGGGCGGGTTCTCTGGAAACACCATATATTTT
CDR3: CASSLGGFSGNTIYF

V: TRBV11-1
size: -
D: -
J: TRBJ1-3
DNA: TGTGCCAGCAGCTACCCGACAGCTCCCTACGGAAACACCATATATTTT
CDR3: CASSYPTAPYGNTIYF

V: TRBV5-6
size: once
D: TRBD2
J: TRBJ2-5
DNA: TGTGCCAGCAGCGGGGGACTAGCGGGAGGTTGGGAGACCCAGTACTTC
CDR3: CASSGGLAGGWETQYF

V: TRBV6-2/TRBV6-3
size: -
D: TRBD1
J: TRBJ1-2
DNA: TGTGCCAGCAGTATGGGCACAGGGGTCAGAGGCTACACCTTC
CDR3: CASSMGTGVRGYTF

V: TRBV5-1
size: -
D: TRBD2
J: TRBJ2-1
DNA: TGCGCCAGCAGCAAAACTAGCGGGGGTTACAATGAGCAGTTCTTC
CDR3: CASSKTSGGYNEQFF

V: TRBV5-1
size: once
D: -
J: TRBJ1-3
DNA: TGCGCCAGCAGCTCGGACAGAGCTGGAAACACCATATATTTT
CDR3: CASSSDRAGNTIYF

V: TRBV5-1
size: -
D: -
J: TRBJ1-4
DNA: TGCGCCAGCAGCCCGGACAGACCCTCCGAACTGTTTTTT
CDR3: CASSPDRPSELFF

V: TRBV9
size: -
D: -
J: TRBJ1-1
DNA: TGTGCCAGCAGCGTACTACTGGGGGGGAACACTGAAGCTTTCTTT
CDR3: CASSVLLGGNTEAFF

V: TRBV2
size: -
D: TRBD1
J: TRBJ1-1
DNA: TGTGCCAGCAGTCATCCGACAGGGGGGGACACTGAAGCTTTCTTT
CDR3: CASSHPTGGDTEAFF

V: TRBV4-1
size: -
D: -
J: TRBJ1-6
DNA: TGCGCCAGCAGACCGACACAAAGCTCCTATAATTCACCCCTCCACTTT
CDR3: CASRPTQSSYNSPLHF

V: TRBV3-1/TRBV3-2
size: -
D: -
J: TRBJ2-2
DNA: TGTGCCAGCAGCCAAGATAGGGAGCTGTTTTTT
CDR3: CASSQDRELFF

V: TRBV5-1
size: -
D: -
J: TRBJ2-3
DNA: TGCGCCAGCAGCCCGGGGGTCGGGGCAACCACAGATACGCAGTATTTT
CDR3: CASSPGVGATTDTQYF

V: TRBV29-1
size: once
D: TRBD1
J: TRBJ2-5
DNA: TGCAGCGTTTACAAACAGGGGCAAGAGACCCAGTACTTC
CDR3: CSVYKQGQETQYF

V: TRBV4-1
size: once
D: -
J: TRBJ1-1
DNA: TGCGCCAGCAGCCATACCGACAGAGTCGGGCCTGAAGCTTTCTTT
CDR3: CASSHTDRVGPEAFF

V: TRBV25-1
size: -
D: TRBD1
J: TRBJ1-1
DNA: TGTGCCAGCCGGGGACAGTTGAACACTGAAGCTTTCTTT
CDR3: CASRGQLNTEAFF

V: TRBV9
size: -
D: -
J: TRBJ1-4
DNA: TGTGCCAGCAGCGTAGGGTGGGCGAATGAAAAACTGTTTTTT
CDR3: CASSVGWANEKLFF

V: TRBV6-6
size: -
D: -
J: TRBJ2-5
DNA: TGTGCCAGCAGTTACGCCCCAGGGCTCCAAGAGACCCAGTACTTC
CDR3: CASSYAPGLQETQYF

V: TRBV5-8
size: -
D: -
J: TRBJ1-1
DNA: TGTGCCAGCAGCTTGAGGGGCCGGAACACTGAAGCTTTCTTT
CDR3: CASSLRGRNTEAFF

V: TRBV18
size: -
D: -
J: TRBJ1-4
DNA: TGTGCCAGCTCATCGGGACACCAGGGCTCTAATGAAAAACTGTTTTTT
CDR3: CASSSGHQGSNEKLFF

V: TRBV19
size: -
D: TRBD2
J: TRBJ2-1
DNA: TGTGCCAGTAGTAGGGCTAGCGGAATGGGGAATGAGCAGTTCTTC
CDR3: CASSRASGMGNEQFF

V: TRBV18
size: -
D: TRBD2
J: TRBJ2-1
DNA: TGTGCCAGCTCACCAGGGCTAGCGGGAGGCTACAATGAGCAGTTCTTC
CDR3: CASSPGLAGGYNEQFF

V: TRBV7-2
size: few
D: TRBD1
J: TRBJ1-1
DNA: TGTGCCAGCAGCTTAGGAGACAGGGCGAACACTGAAGCTTTCTTT
CDR3: CASSLGDRANTEAFF